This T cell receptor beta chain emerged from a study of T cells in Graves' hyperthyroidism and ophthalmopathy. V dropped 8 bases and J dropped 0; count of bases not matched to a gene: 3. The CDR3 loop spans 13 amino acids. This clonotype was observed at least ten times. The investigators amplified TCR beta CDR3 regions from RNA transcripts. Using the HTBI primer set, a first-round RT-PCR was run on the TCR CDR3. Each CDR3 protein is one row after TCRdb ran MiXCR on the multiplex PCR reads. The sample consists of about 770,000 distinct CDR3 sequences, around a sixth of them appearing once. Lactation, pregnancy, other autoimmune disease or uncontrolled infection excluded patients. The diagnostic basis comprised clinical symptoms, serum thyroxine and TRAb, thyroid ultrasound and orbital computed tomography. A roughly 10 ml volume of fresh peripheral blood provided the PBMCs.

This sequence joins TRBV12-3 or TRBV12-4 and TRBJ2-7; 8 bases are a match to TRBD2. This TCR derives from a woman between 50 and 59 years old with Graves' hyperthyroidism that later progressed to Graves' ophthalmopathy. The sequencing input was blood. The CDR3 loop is CASCLAGSYEQYF. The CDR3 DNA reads TGTGCCAGCTGCCTAGCGGGCTCCTACGAGCAGTACTTC.